This T cell receptor beta chain was recovered during a study of blood T cell repertoires in COVID-19. In the study overall: COVID-19 samples collected from the United States, Italy and Spain covered acute and convalescent phases. T cells, B-cell-depleted T cells, or PBMCs supplied cDNA or gDNA.

After removal of 2 bases from V and 5 bases from J, the junction contained 5 bases not matched to a gene. There are 15 residues in the CDR3. CDR1 is SEHNR, CDR2 FQNEAQ, per germline (reference sequence). Some clones are missing from TCRdb's copy, which holds only in-frame ones; the method was immunoSEQ multiplex PCR. The sample holds about 210,000 clones; roughly four fifths are singletons and the top ten take around 9.2%. Those who participated ranged in age from roughly 18 to 100 years and resided in around 22 US areas. Clinical history reported by participants formed the basis on which cohorts were assigned.

The receptor comes from a man aged 40-55 years who had recovered from COVID-19. This chain connects TRBV7-9 to TRBJ2-3; 9 nucleotides align to TRBD2. Sequencing was done on a sample of PBMCs or T cells enriched from blood (not recorded which). DNA of the CDR3: TGTGCCAGCAGCTTATGGACTAGCGAAGGAGATACGCAGTATTTT. It yields the protein CASSLWTSEGDTQYF.